The 26 T cell receptor beta chains listed next were all sequenced from one sample in a study of blood T cell repertoires in COVID-19. Assay used: immunoSEQ multiplex PCR; TCRdb lists only in-frame clones, some missing. This sample has a few hundred thousand clones, with just over 85% found just once. Sequenced sample: PBMCs or T cells enriched from blood (not recorded which). Receptors originate from a woman aged 35 to 49 with acute COVID-19.

The V call is TRBV11-2, the J call TRBJ2-3, with 9 bases matching TRBD2. Germline V CDR1 and CDR2: SGHAT, FQNNGV. Germline trimming cut 1 base from V and 0 bases from J; bases unmatched to any gene: 2. The CDR3 consists of 16 residues. Here the CDR3 reads CASSLGGRVSTDTQYF. CDR3 coding DNA: TGTGCCAGCAGCTTAGGCGGGAGGGTAAGCACAGATACGCAGTATTTT.

This clone showed up just a few times. The CDR3 bases are TGCAGCGTTAGTAGCGGCTCCTACAATGAGCAGTTCTTC. Encoded protein: CSVSSGSYNEQFF. The V and J genes are TRBV29-1 and TRBJ2-1, with D possibly TRBD2 on 6 matching bases. The CDR3 has 13 amino acids. Germline V CDR1 and CDR2: SQVTM, ANQGSEA. The V gene lost 5 bases and the J gene lost 0 bases, with 8 bases spanning the gap.

The rearrangement joins TRBV28 to TRBJ1-2; D gene unclear. Germline loops: CDR1 MDHEN, CDR2 SYDVKM. Deletions cut 6 bases from V and 4 bases from J, with 9 bases between. The CDR3 has 12 residues. CDR3 sequence reads: CASRVGSYGYTF. In DNA form, the CDR3 reads TGTGCCAGCAGGGTCGGGAGCTATGGCTACACCTTC.

This chain uses TRBV6-5 with TRBJ2-3; TRBD1 might be the D (7 bases). V lost 8 bases to trimming and J lost 6 bases, with 15 bases between them. The CDR3 sequence is 13 residues long. Germline V gene data show CDR1 as MNHEY and CDR2 as SVGAGI. As DNA, the CDR3 is TGTGCCAGCGGGGGCAGGGGGAGGGATACGCAGTATTTT. Protein sequence: CASGGRGRDTQYF.

This clone has a single count. This sequence joins TRBV7-2 and TRBJ1-1; D perhaps matches TRBD1 (6 bases). The CDR3 runs 13 residues. Germline CDR1 and CDR2: SGHTA and FQGNSA. Trimming removed 5 bases at V and 7 bases at J, with 14 bases between. CDR3 region: CASSIQGYGEAFF. The CDR3, as DNA: TGTGCCAGCAGCATACAGGGTTATGGTGAAGCTTTCTTT.

The rearrangement joins TRBV28 to TRBJ1-5; 7 positions agree with TRBD1. V dropped 6 bases and J dropped 2; count of bases not matched to a gene: 7. The germline V gene encodes CDR1 MDHEN and CDR2 SYDVKM. CDR3 length equals 15 residues. The CDR3: CASSSTGSGNQPQHF. CDR3 bases: TGTGCCAGCAGCTCGACAGGGTCCGGCAATCAGCCCCAGCATTTT.

V is TRBV28 and J is TRBJ2-3; tentatively, D is TRBD1 (5 bases). This CDR3 spans 14 amino acids. CDR1 MDHEN and CDR2 SYDVKM come from the germline V gene. V was shortened by 6 bases and J by 0 bases, with 10 bases between the two germline ends. CDR3 coding DNA: TGTGCCAGCAGCTGGGGCTTTAGCACAGATACGCAGTATTTT. It yields the protein CASSWGFSTDTQYF.

The chain has TRBV15 and TRBJ1-2, with D perhaps TRBD1 (6 bases). From germline, CDR1 is LNHNV and CDR2 YYDKDF (reference sequence). This CDR3 spans 16 amino acids. With 1 base removed from V and 4 bases from J, the gap between germline ends came to 16 bases. CDR3 nucleotide sequence: TGTGCCACCAGCAGAGCCGGGGGGGCGCGCGCCTATGGCTACACCTTC. Residues: CATSRAGGARAYGYTF.

The V and J genes are TRBV18 and TRBJ2-2, with TRBD1 matching over 7 bases. This CDR3 contains 13 residues. V lost 2 bases, J lost 6 bases, and 0 bases stayed unmatched. Germline V gene data show CDR1 as KGHSH and CDR2 as LQKENI. The CDR3 DNA reads TGTGCCAGCTCACCAGGACAGGCCGGGGAGCTGTTTTTT. Encoded protein: CASSPGQAGELFF.

In DNA form, the CDR3 reads TGCGCCAGCAGCTTGAGGGGGCCCATGAGCACAGATACGCAGTATTTT. Translating it yields CASSLRGPMSTDTQYF. This rearrangement joins TRBV5-1 to TRBJ2-3; 7 bases align to TRBD1. This CDR3 comprises 16 residues. Germline V gene lookup returns CDR1 SGHRS and CDR2 YFSETQ. After removal of 1 base from V and 0 bases from J, the junction contained 5 bases not matched to a gene.

The V gene is TRBV19, the J gene TRBJ2-3; TRBD2 aligns across 8 bases. Germline V gene sequence: CDR1 LNHDA, CDR2 SQIVND (reference sequence). This CDR3 spans 15 amino acids. Germline trimming cut 5 bases from V and 2 bases from J; bases unmatched to any gene: 6. The CDR3 loop reads CASSRLAGSTDTQYF. DNA of the CDR3: TGTGCCAGTAGTCGCTTAGCGGGGTCCACAGATACGCAGTATTTT.

The chain employs TRBV2 and TRBJ2-1; 9 nucleotides match TRBD1. V lost 6 bases to trimming and J lost 10 bases; unmatched junction nucleotides: 19. Germline loops: CDR1 SNHLY, CDR2 FYNNEI. The CDR3 runs to 17 residues. The CDR3: CASRYRDRVPHQWEQFF. The CDR3 nucleotides are TGTGCCAGCAGATACCGGGACAGGGTCCCCCATCAATGGGAGCAGTTCTTC.

V gene TRBV10-2 combines with J gene TRBJ1-1; TRBD1 agrees at 10 bases. V shed 2 bases, J shed 4 bases, and the junction held 4 bases outside the gene matches. The CDR3 has 15 residues. CDR1 WSHSY and CDR2 SAAADI come from the germline V gene. CDR3 coding DNA: TGCGCCAGCAGTGAGAGGTGGACAGGGGGCACTGAAGCTTTCTTT. Translated: CASSERWTGGTEAFF.

The genes are TRBV6-2 or TRBV6-3 and TRBJ1-2; D is perhaps TRBD1 (5 bases). V dropped 6 bases and J dropped 6 bases, with 17 bases sitting between them. Germline V gene data show CDR1 as MNHEY and CDR2 as SVGEGT. CDR3 size: 14 residues. CDR3 sequence: CASSRQLPIDGYTF. Here the CDR3 DNA reads TGTGCCAGCAGCCGACAGTTACCTATCGATGGCTACACCTTC.

The chain combines TRBV6-1 with TRBJ2-1; 9 bases match TRBD2. CDR1 is MNHNS, CDR2 SASEGT, per germline. This CDR3 is 19 amino acids long. The V segment lost 4 bases and the J segment 1 base; nucleotides outside the gene matches: 14. CDR3 in DNA: TGTGCCAGCAGTGCATTTGTTGCGGGAGGGCCTATATCCTACAATGAGCAGTTCTTC. This translates into CASSAFVAGGPISYNEQFF.

This chain uses TRBV9 with TRBJ2-3, with 10 bases identical to TRBD2. V lost 7 bases, J lost 0 bases, and 5 bases stayed unmatched. Germline CDR1 is SGDLS and CDR2 is YYNGEE. There are 15 residues in the CDR3. The CDR3 loop reads CASAGTSASTDTQYF. The CDR3 bases are TGTGCCAGCGCGGGGACTAGCGCTAGCACAGATACGCAGTATTTT.

Only one count was recorded for this clone. The genes are TRBV28 and TRBJ1-5; 8 bases are a match to TRBD1. Germline CDR1 MDHEN, CDR2 SYDVKM. Trimming cost V 3 bases and J 4 bases; bases outside gene matches: 23. The CDR3 spans 21 residues. The CDR3 loop is CASSFLGTSYPGQVVNQPQHF. CDR3 coding DNA: TGTGCCAGCAGTTTTTTGGGGACCTCTTATCCGGGACAGGTGGTTAATCAGCCCCAGCATTTT. The full variable domain, rest sourced from reference TRBV28 and TRBJ1-5, is DVKVTQSSRYLVKRTGEKVFLECVQDMDHENMFWYRQDPGLGLRLIYFSYDVKMKEKGDIPEGYSVSREKKERFSLILESASTNQTSMYLCASSFLGTSYPGQVVNQPQHFGDGTRLSIL.

Concerning this clone itself: This sample includes further DNA sequences coding for the same CDR3. This rearrangement joins TRBV5-1 to TRBJ2-7, with 8 bases matching TRBD2. This CDR3 spans 14 amino acids. Germline V CDR1 and CDR2: SGHRS, YFSETQ. V lost 2 bases and J lost 0; bases outside the gene matches: 1. The CDR3 region is CASSFTSGSYEQYF. CDR3 coding DNA: TGCGCCAGCAGCTTTACTAGCGGCTCCTACGAGCAGTACTTC.

The genes are TRBV28 and TRBJ1-2, with 7 bases matching TRBD1. V lost 6 bases to trimming and J lost 5 bases; unmatched junction nucleotides: 18. CDR3 length equals 17 residues. Germline lookup yields CDR1 MDHEN and CDR2 SYDVKM. The CDR3 nucleotides read TGTGCCAGCAGCACCCCCCGAGGGGGCGAGGGGCGATATGGCTACACCTTC. Its translation: CASSTPRGGEGRYGYTF.

This clone has more than one count but fewer than ten. The chain links TRBV27 to TRBJ2-2; 16 nucleotides agree with TRBD2. Trimming at V came to 7 bases and at J to 4 bases, leaving 9 bases not matched to a gene. The CDR3 sequence is 18 residues long. Germline V lookup: CDR1 MNHEY, CDR2 SMNVEV (reference sequence). DNA for the CDR3: TGTGCCAGCACCCGGGGACTAGCGGGAGGGCCTGGCACCGGGGAGCTGTTTTTT. The encoded protein is CASTRGLAGGPGTGELFF.

This rearrangement joins TRBV7-9 to TRBJ1-6; the D gene is possibly TRBD1 (6 bases). Germline V gene lookup returns CDR1 SEHNR and CDR2 FQNEAQ (reference sequence). This CDR3 contains 16 residues. The V end lost 5 bases, the J end lost 5 bases, and 16 bases lay between the germline ends. In DNA, the CDR3 is TGTGCCAGCAGCCAGCCTTCCGGACAGAATAATTCACCCCTCCACTTT. Its protein product is CASSQPSGQNNSPLHF.

The chain employs TRBV7-2 and TRBJ2-7, with D perhaps TRBD1 (8 bases). The germline CDR1 and CDR2 sequences are SGHTA and FQGNSA. This CDR3 spans 15 amino acids. Trimming took off 4 bases at V and 9 bases at J, with 22 bases between the two ends. CDR3 coding DNA: TGTGCCAGCAGCTGGGGGGGACAGGCCGTTCTGATGCAGTACTTC. This translates into CASSWGGQAVLMQYF. The variable domain in full, completed from reference TRBV7-2 and TRBJ2-7, reads GAGVSQSPSNKVTEKGKDVELRCDPISGHTALYWYRQSLGQGLEFLIYFQGNSAPDKSGLPSDRFSAERTGGSVSTLTIQRTQQEDSAVYLCASSWGGQAVLMQYFGPGTRLTVT.

This clone has only a few counts. V gene TRBV7-9 combines with J gene TRBJ1-2; maybe TRBD1 (6 bases). CDR1 is SEHNR, CDR2 FQNEAQ, per germline (reference sequence). V lost 6 bases, J lost 6 bases, and 20 bases lay in between. The CDR3 spans 15 residues. The CDR3 DNA reads TGTGCCAGCAGGCCCGGGTTGGGGGCGGCGGATGGCTACACCTTC. Protein: CASRPGLGAADGYTF.

The gene calls are TRBV2 and TRBJ2-1; TRBD2 agrees at 8 bases. Germline assignment: CDR1 SNHLY and CDR2 FYNNEI. The ends lost 7 bases at V and 4 bases at J; junction bases unmatched: 12. CDR3 length: 16 amino acids. The CDR3 coding sequence is TGTGCCAGCATAAGGACGGGAGGGCCGGGGTACAATGAGCAGTTCTTC. Its translation is CASIRTGGPGYNEQFF.

The chain combines TRBV10-3 with TRBJ2-2, with D possibly being TRBD1 (5 bases). V was trimmed by 9 bases and J by 6 bases, leaving 14 bases between them. Germline assignment: CDR1 ENHRY and CDR2 SYGVKD. This CDR3 is built from 13 residues. CDR3 sequence: CAMKSGIAGELFF. CDR3 coding DNA: TGTGCCATGAAGTCAGGGATAGCCGGGGAGCTGTTTTTT.

The V gene is TRBV15, the J gene TRBJ1-4, with D uncertain. Germline lookup yields CDR1 LNHNV and CDR2 YYDKDF (reference sequence). This CDR3 region has 15 residues. Deletions cut 0 bases from V and 7 bases from J, with 12 bases between. In DNA form, the CDR3 reads TGTGCCACCAGCAGAGATCGGGGAGGAGGTGAAAAACTGTTTTTT. Its protein is CATSRDRGGGEKLFF.